What follows describes a single T cell receptor (beta chain). The sample is drawn from a study of blood T cell repertoires in COVID-19. Whole-study context: The study drew acute and convalescent COVID-19 samples from the United States, Italy and Spain. PBMCs, B-cell-depleted T cells, or T cells were the source of the cDNA or gDNA that made up the material.

In the authors' methods: The assay estimated nucleated cells by amplifying reference gene primers. Libraries were prepared by immunoSEQ multiplex PCR; TCRdb keeps only in-frame clonotypes and omits some of them. The DNA was the basis for D and trimming; V, J and clone size are from that table. The sample includes 140,000 to 150,000 clones, about 89% of them seen just once. This CDR3 has 19 residues. Trimming took 2 bases from V and 0 from J; bases not matched to a gene: 9. Germline loops: CDR1 MNHNS, CDR2 SASEGT. V gene TRBV6-1 combines with J gene TRBJ2-7; 14 positions agree with TRBD2. The source of this sequence is a man aged 60 to 69 with active or convalescent COVID-19. Sequenced input: peripheral blood. The CDR3 nucleotides are TGTGCCAGCAGTGAATACGGGACTAGCGGGAGCTATCTCTCCTACGAGCAGTACTTC. Translating gives CASSEYGTSGSYLSYEQYF.